These 10 T cell receptor beta chains share one sample of origin, sequenced in a study of blood T cell repertoires in COVID-19. The table came from immunoSEQ multiplex PCR; TCRdb's copy has only in-frame clones and leaves some out. The repertoire consists of tens of thousands of clones, with around 84% occurring once and the leading ten covering roughly 1%. Sequencing was done on a sample of peripheral blood. All receptors derive from a man in his 70s with acute or convalescent COVID-19.

The chain combines TRBV5-1 with TRBJ2-1; 7 positions match TRBD2. Germline V gene data show CDR1 as SGHRS and CDR2 as YFSETQ. The V gene end was trimmed by 0 bases and the J gene end by 10 bases; junction bases not matched to a gene: 1. This CDR3 has 12 residues. The CDR3 DNA reads as TGCGCCAGCAGCTTGGCCGGGAGGGAGCAGTTCTTC. Translating it yields CASSLAGREQFF.

The chain employs TRBV27 and TRBJ1-1, with TRBD1 as a possible D gene (5 bases). Germline lookup yields CDR1 MNHEY and CDR2 SMNVEV (reference sequence). The CDR3 consists of 11 residues. The V end was cut by 6 bases, the J end by 14 bases, with 16 bases between. The CDR3 is CASRRTRALFF. Here the CDR3 DNA reads TGTGCCAGCAGAAGGACACGGGCATTATTCTTT.

This sequence joins TRBV19 and TRBJ1-5; no definite D call. The CDR3 loop spans 13 amino acids. The V gene's germline CDR1 is LNHDA and CDR2 SQIVND (reference sequence). The V end lost 3 bases, the J end lost 5 bases, and 8 bases lay between the germline ends. In DNA form, the CDR3 reads TGTGCCAGTAGTATTCAGGCCTATCAGCCCCAGCATTTT. Its translation is CASSIQAYQPQHF.

The V call is TRBV3-1 (or the pseudogene TRBV3-2), the J call TRBJ2-1; 7 bases match TRBD1. Germline CDR1 reads LGHDT; CDR2 reads YNNKEL (reference sequence). V lost 5 bases to trimming and J lost 4 bases; unmatched junction nucleotides: 8. The CDR3 runs 15 residues. Written as DNA, the CDR3 is TGTGCCAGCAGCATACAGGGGATGGGATACAATGAGCAGTTCTTC. It specifies CASSIQGMGYNEQFF.

V gene TRBV30 combines with J gene TRBJ2-5; no clear D. V lost 3 bases and J lost 2, with 10 bases in between. There are 13 residues in the CDR3. Germline V gives CDR1 GTSNPN, CDR2 SVGIG (reference sequence). The CDR3 sequence: CAWSRFSQETQYF. CDR3 nucleotides: TGTGCCTGGAGCCGATTCAGTCAAGAGACCCAGTACTTC.

This clone has just a few counts. The genes are TRBV15 and TRBJ1-6; D is unclear. Germline CDR1 is LNHNV and CDR2 is YYDKDF (reference sequence). Trimming removed 8 bases at V and 5 bases at J, with 10 bases between. This CDR3 region has 13 residues. Here the CDR3 reads CATGIEDNSPLHF. CDR3 in DNA: TGTGCCACCGGTATAGAGGATAATTCACCCCTCCACTTT. Using reference TRBV15 and TRBJ1-6 for the parts outside the CDR3, the full variable domain is DAMVIQNPRYQVTQFGKPVTLSCSQTLNHNVMYWYQQKSSQAPKLLFHYYDKDFNNEADTPDNFQSRRPNTSFCFLDIRSPGLGDTAMYLCATGIEDNSPLHFGNGTRLTVT.

The chain combines TRBV7-2 with TRBJ1-2; D is perhaps TRBD1 (6 bases). Germline V gene lookup returns CDR1 SGHTA and CDR2 FQGNSA. The CDR3 is 13 amino acids. V lost 4 bases to trimming and J lost 4 bases, with 10 bases between them. The chain's CDR3 is CASSSGHLYGYTF. Written as DNA, the CDR3 is TGTGCCAGCAGCTCGGGACACCTCTATGGCTACACCTTC.

The chain recombines TRBV7-6 with TRBJ2-1; D is possibly TRBD1 (5 bases). Germline V lookup: CDR1 SGHVS, CDR2 FNYEAQ. Trimming took off 5 bases at V and 0 bases at J, with 8 bases between the two ends. The CDR3 consists of 14 residues. CDR3: CASSPRASYNEQFF. CDR3 nucleotides: TGTGCCAGCAGCCCCAGGGCCTCCTACAATGAGCAGTTCTTC.

This clone came up once. The rearrangement links TRBV5-1 to TRBJ2-7; D unclear. The CDR3 contains 15 residues. The germline V gene has CDR1 SGHRS and CDR2 YFSETQ. The V end was cut by 2 bases, the J end by 2 bases, with 14 bases between. CDR3 region: CASSLSRGSTYEQYF. DNA for the CDR3: TGCGCCAGCAGCTTAAGCCGCGGATCGACCTACGAGCAGTACTTC.

The chain links TRBV10-3 to TRBJ1-1, with 7 bases fitting TRBD1. This CDR3 comprises 12 residues. Germline V lookup: CDR1 ENHRY, CDR2 SYGVKD. J was trimmed by 8 bases and V by 6 bases; bases with no gene match: 6. The CDR3 DNA sequence: TGTGCCATCAGCGACCGGGACAGCGAAGCTTTCTTT. As protein: CAISDRDSEAFF.